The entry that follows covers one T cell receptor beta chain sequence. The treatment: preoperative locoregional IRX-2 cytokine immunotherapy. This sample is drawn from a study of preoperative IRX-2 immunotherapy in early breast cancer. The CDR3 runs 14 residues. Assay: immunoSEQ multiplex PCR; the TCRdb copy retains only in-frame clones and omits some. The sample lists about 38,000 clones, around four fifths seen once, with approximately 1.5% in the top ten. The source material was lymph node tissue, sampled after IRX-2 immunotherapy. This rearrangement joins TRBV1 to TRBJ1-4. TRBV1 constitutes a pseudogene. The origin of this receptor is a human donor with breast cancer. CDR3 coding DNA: TGCGCCAGCAGCCAAGAAGTGGGTATAGTAGAACTGTTTTTT. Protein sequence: CASSQEVGIVELFF.